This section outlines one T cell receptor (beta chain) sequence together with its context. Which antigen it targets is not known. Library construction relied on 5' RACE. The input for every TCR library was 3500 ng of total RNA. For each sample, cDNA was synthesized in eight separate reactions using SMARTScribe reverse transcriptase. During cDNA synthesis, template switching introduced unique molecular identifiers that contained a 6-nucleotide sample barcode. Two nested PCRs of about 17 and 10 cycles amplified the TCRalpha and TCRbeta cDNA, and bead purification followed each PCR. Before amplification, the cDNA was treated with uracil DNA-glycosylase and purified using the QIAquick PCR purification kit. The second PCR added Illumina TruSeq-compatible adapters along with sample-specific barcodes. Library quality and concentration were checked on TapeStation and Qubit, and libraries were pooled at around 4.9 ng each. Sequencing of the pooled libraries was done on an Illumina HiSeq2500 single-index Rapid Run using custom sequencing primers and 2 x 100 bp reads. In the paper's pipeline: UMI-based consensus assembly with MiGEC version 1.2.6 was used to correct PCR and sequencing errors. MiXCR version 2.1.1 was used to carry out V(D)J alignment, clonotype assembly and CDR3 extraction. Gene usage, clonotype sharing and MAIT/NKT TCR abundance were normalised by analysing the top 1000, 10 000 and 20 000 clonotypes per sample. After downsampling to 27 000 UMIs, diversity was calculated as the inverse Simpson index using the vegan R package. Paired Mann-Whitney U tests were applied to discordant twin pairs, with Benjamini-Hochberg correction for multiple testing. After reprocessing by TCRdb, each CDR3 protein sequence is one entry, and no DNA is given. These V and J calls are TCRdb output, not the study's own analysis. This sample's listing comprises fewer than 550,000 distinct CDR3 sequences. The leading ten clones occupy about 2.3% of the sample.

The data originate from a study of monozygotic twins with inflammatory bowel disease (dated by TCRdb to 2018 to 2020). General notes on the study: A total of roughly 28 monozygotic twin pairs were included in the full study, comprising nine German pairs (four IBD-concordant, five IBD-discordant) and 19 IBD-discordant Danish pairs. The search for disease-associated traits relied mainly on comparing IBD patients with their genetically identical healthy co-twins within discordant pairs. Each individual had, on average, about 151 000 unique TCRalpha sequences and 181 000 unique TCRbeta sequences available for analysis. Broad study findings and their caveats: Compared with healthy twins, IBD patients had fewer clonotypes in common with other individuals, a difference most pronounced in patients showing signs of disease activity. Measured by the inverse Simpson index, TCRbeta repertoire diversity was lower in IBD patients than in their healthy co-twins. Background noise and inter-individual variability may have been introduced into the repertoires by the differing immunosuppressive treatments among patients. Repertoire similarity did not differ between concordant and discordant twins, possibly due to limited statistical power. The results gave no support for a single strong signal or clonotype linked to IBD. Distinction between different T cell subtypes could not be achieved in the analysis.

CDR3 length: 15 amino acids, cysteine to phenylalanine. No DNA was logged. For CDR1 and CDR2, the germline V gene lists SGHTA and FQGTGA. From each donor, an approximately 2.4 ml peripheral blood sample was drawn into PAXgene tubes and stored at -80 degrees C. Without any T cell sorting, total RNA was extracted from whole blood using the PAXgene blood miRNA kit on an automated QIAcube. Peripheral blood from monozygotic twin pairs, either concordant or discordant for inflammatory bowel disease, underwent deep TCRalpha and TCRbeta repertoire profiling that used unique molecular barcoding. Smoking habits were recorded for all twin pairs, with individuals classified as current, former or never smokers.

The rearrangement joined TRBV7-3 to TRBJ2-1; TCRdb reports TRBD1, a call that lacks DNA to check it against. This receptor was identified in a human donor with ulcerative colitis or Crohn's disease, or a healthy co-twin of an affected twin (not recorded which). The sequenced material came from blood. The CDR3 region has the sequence CASSPGTGGFNEQFF.